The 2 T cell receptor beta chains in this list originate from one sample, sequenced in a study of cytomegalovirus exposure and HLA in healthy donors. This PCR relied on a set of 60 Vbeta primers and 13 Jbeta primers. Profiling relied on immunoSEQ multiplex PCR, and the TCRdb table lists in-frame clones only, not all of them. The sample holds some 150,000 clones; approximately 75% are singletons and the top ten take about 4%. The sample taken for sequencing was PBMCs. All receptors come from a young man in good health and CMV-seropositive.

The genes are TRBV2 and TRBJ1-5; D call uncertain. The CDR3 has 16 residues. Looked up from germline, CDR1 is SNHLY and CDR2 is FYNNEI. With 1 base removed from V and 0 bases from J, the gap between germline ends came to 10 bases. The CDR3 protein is CASSEDRTYSNQPQHF. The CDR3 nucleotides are TGTGCCAGCAGTGAAGACAGAACCTATAGCAATCAGCCCCAGCATTTT.

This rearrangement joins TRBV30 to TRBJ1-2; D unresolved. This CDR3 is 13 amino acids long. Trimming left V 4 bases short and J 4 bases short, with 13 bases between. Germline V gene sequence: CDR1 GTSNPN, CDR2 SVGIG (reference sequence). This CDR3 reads CAWNLRLGYGYTF. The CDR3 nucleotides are TGTGCCTGGAACCTGCGGTTGGGCTATGGCTACACCTTC.